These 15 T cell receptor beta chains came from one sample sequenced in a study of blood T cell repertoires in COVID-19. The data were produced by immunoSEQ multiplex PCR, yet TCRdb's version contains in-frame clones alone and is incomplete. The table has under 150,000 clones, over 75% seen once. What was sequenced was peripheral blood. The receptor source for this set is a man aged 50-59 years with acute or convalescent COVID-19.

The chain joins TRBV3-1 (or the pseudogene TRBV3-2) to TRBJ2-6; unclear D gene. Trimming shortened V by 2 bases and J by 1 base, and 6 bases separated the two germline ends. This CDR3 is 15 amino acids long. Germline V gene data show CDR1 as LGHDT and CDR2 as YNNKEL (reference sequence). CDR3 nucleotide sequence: TGTGCCAGCAGCCAATCCGGGTCTGGGGCCAACGTCCTGACTTTC. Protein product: CASSQSGSGANVLTF.

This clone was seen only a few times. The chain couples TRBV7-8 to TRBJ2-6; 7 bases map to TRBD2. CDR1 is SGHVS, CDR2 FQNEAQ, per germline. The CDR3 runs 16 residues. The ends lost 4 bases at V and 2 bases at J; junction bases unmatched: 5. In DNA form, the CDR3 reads TGTGCCAGCAGCTGGCCGCGGGGGACTGGGGCCAACGTCCTGACTTTC. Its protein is CASSWPRGTGANVLTF. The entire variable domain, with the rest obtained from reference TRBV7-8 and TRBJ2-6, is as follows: GAGVSQSPRYKVAKRGQDVALRCDPISGHVSLFWYQQALGQGPEFLTYFQNEAQLDKSGLPSDRFFAERPEGSVSTLKIQRTQQEDSAVYLCASSWPRGTGANVLTFGAGSRLTVL.

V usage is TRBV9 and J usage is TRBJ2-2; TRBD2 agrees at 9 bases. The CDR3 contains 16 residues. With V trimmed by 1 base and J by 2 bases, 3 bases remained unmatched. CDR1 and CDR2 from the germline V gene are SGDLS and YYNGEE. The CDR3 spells CASSVRAGGNTGELFF. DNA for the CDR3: TGTGCCAGCAGCGTAAGAGCGGGGGGTAACACCGGGGAGCTGTTTTTT.

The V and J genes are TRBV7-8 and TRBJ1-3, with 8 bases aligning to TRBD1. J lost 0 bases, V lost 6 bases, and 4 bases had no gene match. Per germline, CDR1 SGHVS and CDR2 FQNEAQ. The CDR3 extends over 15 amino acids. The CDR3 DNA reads TGTGCCAGCAGTCAGGACAGGGCCTCTGGAAACACCATATATTTT. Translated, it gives CASSQDRASGNTIYF.

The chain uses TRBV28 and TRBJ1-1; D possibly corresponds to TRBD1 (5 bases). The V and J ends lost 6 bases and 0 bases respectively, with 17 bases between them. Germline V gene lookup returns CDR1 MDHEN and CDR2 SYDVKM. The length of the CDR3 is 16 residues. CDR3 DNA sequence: TGTGCCAGCAGGTCACCGGCCGGGGGGATGAACACTGAAGCTTTCTTT. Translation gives CASRSPAGGMNTEAFF.

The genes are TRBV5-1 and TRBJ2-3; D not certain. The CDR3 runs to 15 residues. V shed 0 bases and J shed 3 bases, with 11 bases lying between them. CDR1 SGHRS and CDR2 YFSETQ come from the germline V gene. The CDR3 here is CASSLEPRATDTQYF. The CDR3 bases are TGCGCCAGCAGCTTGGAACCCAGAGCGACAGATACGCAGTATTTT.

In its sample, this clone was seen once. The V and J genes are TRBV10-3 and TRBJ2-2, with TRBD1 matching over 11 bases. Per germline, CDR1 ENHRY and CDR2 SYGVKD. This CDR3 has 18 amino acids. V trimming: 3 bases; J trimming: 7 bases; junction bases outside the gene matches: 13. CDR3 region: CAISDLEGQGVRNGELFF. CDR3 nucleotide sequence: TGTGCCATCAGTGACCTCGAGGGACAGGGGGTACGAAACGGGGAGCTGTTTTTT.

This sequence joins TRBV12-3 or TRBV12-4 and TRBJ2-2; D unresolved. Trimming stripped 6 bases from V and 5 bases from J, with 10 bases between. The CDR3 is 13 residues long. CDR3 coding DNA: TGTGCCAGCAGCATCCGGCGGACCGGGGAGCTGTTTTTT. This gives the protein CASSIRRTGELFF.

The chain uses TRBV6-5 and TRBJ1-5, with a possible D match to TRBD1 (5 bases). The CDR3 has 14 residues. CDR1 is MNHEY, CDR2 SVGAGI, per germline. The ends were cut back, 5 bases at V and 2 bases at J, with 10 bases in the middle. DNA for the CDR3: TGTGCCAGCAGTCTCAGGGTTGGCAATCAGCCCCAGCATTTT. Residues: CASSLRVGNQPQHF.

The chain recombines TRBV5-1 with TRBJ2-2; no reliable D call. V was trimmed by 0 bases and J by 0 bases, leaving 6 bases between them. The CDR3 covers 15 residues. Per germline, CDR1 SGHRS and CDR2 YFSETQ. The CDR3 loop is CASSLGTANTGELFF. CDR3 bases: TGCGCCAGCAGCTTGGGAACAGCGAACACCGGGGAGCTGTTTTTT.

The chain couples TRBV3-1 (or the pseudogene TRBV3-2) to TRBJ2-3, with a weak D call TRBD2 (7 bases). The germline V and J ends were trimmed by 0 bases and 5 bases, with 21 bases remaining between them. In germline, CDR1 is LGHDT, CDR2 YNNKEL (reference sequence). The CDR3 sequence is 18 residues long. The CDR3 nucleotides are TGTGCCAGCAGCCAAGATCGGATGGCGGGGGCCAAGGGAGATACGCAGTATTTT. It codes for CASSQDRMAGAKGDTQYF.

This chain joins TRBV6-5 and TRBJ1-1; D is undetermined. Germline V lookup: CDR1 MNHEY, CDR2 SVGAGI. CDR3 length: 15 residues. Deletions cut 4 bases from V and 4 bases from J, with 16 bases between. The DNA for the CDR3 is TGTGCCAGCAGTTCCCCCCGGGAAGGTCCCACTGAAGCTTTCTTT. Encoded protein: CASSSPREGPTEAFF.

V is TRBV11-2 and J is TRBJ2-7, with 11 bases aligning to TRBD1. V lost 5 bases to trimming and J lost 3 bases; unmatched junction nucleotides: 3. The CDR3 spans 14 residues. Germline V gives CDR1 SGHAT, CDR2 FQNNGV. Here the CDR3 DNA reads TGTGCCAGCAGCCGAGGGACAGGGGGCTACGAGCAGTACTTC. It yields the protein CASSRGTGGYEQYF. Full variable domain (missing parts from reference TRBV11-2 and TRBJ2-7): EAGVAQSPRYKIIEKRQSVAFWCNPISGHATLYWYQQILGQGPKLLIQFQNNGVVDDSQLPKDRFSAERLKGVDSTLKIQPAKLEDSAVYLCASSRGTGGYEQYFGPGTRLTVT.

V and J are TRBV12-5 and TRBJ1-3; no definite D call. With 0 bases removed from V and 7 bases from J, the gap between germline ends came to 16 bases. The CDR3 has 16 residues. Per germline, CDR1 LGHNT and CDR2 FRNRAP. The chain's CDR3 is CASGLVLGDRVNTIYF. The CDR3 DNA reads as TGTGCTAGTGGTTTGGTATTAGGAGATCGGGTGAACACCATATATTTT.

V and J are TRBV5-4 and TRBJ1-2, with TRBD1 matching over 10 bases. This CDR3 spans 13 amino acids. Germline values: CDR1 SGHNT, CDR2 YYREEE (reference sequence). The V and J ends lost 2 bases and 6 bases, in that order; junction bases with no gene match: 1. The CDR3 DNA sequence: TGTGCCAGCAGCTTCGGACAGGGGGATGGCTACACCTTC. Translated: CASSFGQGDGYTF.